Each of the 17 T cell receptor beta chains below was sequenced from the same sample in a study of shared clonotypes between healthy human individuals. Profiling relied on immunoSEQ multiplex PCR, and the TCRdb table lists in-frame clones only, not all of them. The sample holds some 980,000 clones, 60% to 85% seen once. Sequencing was carried out using memory CD4+ T cells sorted from blood. Specified subset: CD45RA-negative fraction. These receptors were obtained from a man aged 18 to 29 in good health.

The chain combines TRBV5-1 with TRBJ2-1; D might be TRBD2 (5 bases). Germline V lookup: CDR1 SGHRS, CDR2 YFSETQ. The CDR3 sequence is 17 residues long. V lost 4 bases and J lost 0, with 17 bases in between. CDR3 region: CASSHGLLSSSYNEQFF. Written as DNA, the CDR3 is TGCGCCAGCAGCCACGGACTCCTATCGAGCTCCTACAATGAGCAGTTCTTC.

This clone was counted once. The chain has TRBV6-1 and TRBJ1-2, with D possibly matching TRBD1 (5 bases). Germline CDR1 reads MNHNS; CDR2 reads SASEGT. The CDR3 sequence is 17 residues long. V was pared by 2 bases and J by 2 bases, with 18 bases between. CDR3 loop: CASSERSRAEKNYGYTF. CDR3 DNA sequence: TGTGCCAGCAGTGAACGGTCCAGGGCGGAGAAAAACTATGGCTACACCTTC.

J is TRBJ2-7 and V is TRBV7-2; D is uncertain. The ends were cut back, 4 bases at V and 3 bases at J, with 10 bases in the middle. Looked up from germline, CDR1 is SGHTA and CDR2 is FQGNSA. CDR3 length equals 13 residues. CDR3 amino acids: CASSSPQIYEQYF. CDR3 DNA: TGTGCCAGCAGCTCACCCCAGATCTACGAGCAGTACTTC.

The V gene is TRBV19, the J gene TRBJ2-2; tentatively, D is TRBD2 (6 bases). The CDR3 is 16 residues long. Germline assignment: CDR1 LNHDA and CDR2 SQIVND (reference sequence). V dropped 5 bases and J dropped 1 base, with 14 bases sitting between them. The CDR3 loop is CASSSRRGGNTGELFF. CDR3 in DNA: TGTGCCAGTAGTTCGAGGAGGGGAGGGAACACCGGGGAGCTGTTTTTT.

For this clone: The sample carries other DNA sequences with the same CDR3. The V call is TRBV11-2, the J call TRBJ2-5; tentative D call: TRBD2 (5 bases). The CDR3 runs to 13 residues. Germline V gene lookup returns CDR1 SGHAT and CDR2 FQNNGV. V lost 3 bases and J lost 1, with 6 bases in between. As DNA, the CDR3 is TGTGCCAGCAGCTTCGGAGGCCAAGAGACCCAGTACTTC. Translating gives CASSFGGQETQYF.

Comment on this clone: At the DNA level, this CDR3 is encoded by other sequences in the same sample as well. The chain carries TRBV5-4 and TRBJ2-3; D not certain. Germline V gene sequence: CDR1 SGHNT, CDR2 YYREEE (reference sequence). Trimming pared 5 bases from V and 7 bases from J, leaving 11 bases between. The CDR3 totals 12 residues. The CDR3 loop reads CASSLDRNTQYF. The CDR3 DNA reads TGTGCCAGCAGTCTGGATCGGAATACGCAGTATTTT. The variable domain in full, completed from reference TRBV5-4 and TRBJ2-3, reads ETGVTQSPTHLIKTRGQQVTLRCSSQSGHNTVSWYQQALGQGPQFIFQYYREEENGRGNFPPRFSGLQFPNYSSELNVNALELDDSALYLCASSLDRNTQYFGPGTRLTVL.

CDR3 region: CASSPSKNTEAFF. The CDR3 DNA sequence: TGTGCCAGCAGCCCCTCAAAGAACACTGAAGCTTTCTTT. The genes are TRBV7-9 and TRBJ1-1; D not resolved. Germline lookup yields CDR1 SEHNR and CDR2 FQNEAQ (reference sequence). The CDR3 sequence is 13 residues long. The ends were cut back, 5 bases at V and 1 base at J, with 8 bases in the middle.

The chain joins TRBV18 to TRBJ2-5; the D is unclear. The CDR3 has 16 amino acids. Trimming pared 0 bases from V and 0 bases from J, leaving 11 bases between. Germline CDR1 KGHSH, CDR2 LQKENI. The CDR3 loop is CASSPPSHTYQETQYF. CDR3 in DNA: TGTGCCAGCTCACCACCCTCTCATACGTACCAAGAGACCCAGTACTTC.

This clone was seen more than once but under ten times. The V and J genes are TRBV30 and TRBJ2-5; possibly TRBD1 or TRBD2 for D (5 bases each). Germline loops: CDR1 GTSNPN, CDR2 SVGIG (reference sequence). The CDR3 loop spans 14 amino acids. With 0 bases removed from V and 4 bases from J, the gap between germline ends came to 12 bases. This CDR3 is CAWSVGGGSETQYF. DNA for the CDR3: TGTGCCTGGAGTGTTGGTGGGGGTTCAGAGACCCAGTACTTC.

The chain recombines TRBV30 with TRBJ1-6; a weak D match, TRBD1 (5 bases). This CDR3 is 15 amino acids long. The V end was cut by 3 bases, the J end by 8 bases, with 17 bases between. CDR1 and CDR2 (germline): GTSNPN, SVGIG (reference sequence). The CDR3 sequence is CAWSPPRQGYSPLHF. The CDR3 DNA follows: TGTGCCTGGAGCCCCCCCCGGCAGGGCTATTCACCCCTCCACTTT.

The V call is TRBV15, the J call TRBJ1-2; 8 positions agree with TRBD1. Trimming removed 3 bases from V and 4 bases from J; junction bases left unmatched: 7. Germline V gene sequence: CDR1 LNHNV, CDR2 YYDKDF (reference sequence). This CDR3 region has 15 residues. CDR3 sequence: CATSRGSDRGYGYTF. CDR3 nucleotides: TGTGCCACCAGCAGGGGTTCCGACAGGGGCTATGGCTACACCTTC.

The V gene is TRBV28, the J gene TRBJ1-6, with 7 nucleotides matching TRBD1. The CDR3 is 12 amino acids. J gave up 12 bases and V 4 bases, and 3 bases lay outside the gene matches. The V gene's germline CDR1 is MDHEN and CDR2 SYDVKM. CDR3 sequence reads: CASSSRGLPLHF. The DNA for the CDR3 is TGTGCCAGCAGTTCGAGGGGGCTACCCCTCCACTTT. The complete variable domain, with remaining parts taken from reference TRBV28 and TRBJ1-6, reads DVKVTQSSRYLVKRTGEKVFLECVQDMDHENMFWYRQDPGLGLRLIYFSYDVKMKEKGDIPEGYSVSREKKERFSLILESASTNQTSMYLCASSSRGLPLHFGNGTRLTVT.

The chain uses TRBV6-1 and TRBJ1-2; no reliable D call. Germline CDR1 MNHNS, CDR2 SASEGT. The germline V and J ends were trimmed by 2 bases and 6 bases, with 4 bases remaining between them. The CDR3 loop spans 11 amino acids. Here the CDR3 DNA reads TGTGCCAGCAGTGAACGAGATGGCTACACCTTC. This gives the protein CASSERDGYTF.

CDR3 bases: TGTGCCAGCTCACCAGGGACAGTGGTGACCCAGTACTTC. Translated, it gives CASSPGTVVTQYF. The genes are TRBV18 and TRBJ2-5; 7 bases are shared with TRBD1. Losses at the gene ends were 2 bases for V and 7 bases for J; bases not matched to a gene: 4. The CDR3 has 13 residues. Germline V gives CDR1 KGHSH, CDR2 LQKENI.

In the case of this clone: Other nucleotide sequences from this sample produce the same CDR3. The rearrangement links TRBV18 to TRBJ2-5, with D tentatively TRBD2 (5 bases). Between the trimmed V and J ends, which lost 2 bases and 5 bases, there was a span of 12 bases. The CDR3 is made up of 14 amino acids. Germline CDR1 KGHSH, CDR2 LQKENI. The CDR3 nucleotides are TGTGCCAGCTCACCAACGGGGAGCAGGGAGACCCAGTACTTC. Protein product: CASSPTGSRETQYF.

A note on this clone: This same CDR3 is encoded by further DNA sequences in the sample. The genes are TRBV7-9 and TRBJ1-1; D unclear. The CDR3 loop spans 13 amino acids. V was trimmed by 1 base and J by 1 base, leaving 4 bases between them. In germline, CDR1 is SEHNR, CDR2 FQNEAQ (reference sequence). The DNA of the CDR3 is TGTGCCAGCAGCTTAGATTCGAACACTGAAGCTTTCTTT. Its protein is CASSLDSNTEAFF.

The V call is TRBV18, the J call TRBJ1-1; TRBD1 agrees at 12 bases. CDR3 length: 15 residues. The trim removed 5 bases at V and 10 bases at J, leaving 11 bases unmatched. The germline V gene has CDR1 KGHSH and CDR2 LQKENI. DNA of the CDR3: TGTGCCAGCTCAGCCCCGGGACAGGGGGCTACGGGAGCTTTCTTT. Residues: CASSAPGQGATGAFF.